The following is a TCR beta chain sequence with its context. Its specific antigen is unknown. The junction shows a germline mismatch at one end, possibly a read error. The library was made by the immunoSEQ multiplex PCR assay. The multiplex PCR relied on a mix of 60 forward primers for TCR Vbeta segments and 13 reverse primers for TCR Jbeta segments. The CDR3 region of rearranged TCR beta genes was amplified from genomic DNA with a multiplex PCR assay. The Illumina HiSeq System was used to sequence the amplified TCR beta libraries as 87-base-pair reads. As for the authors' bioinformatics: In a later analysis, 77 million or so unique TCR beta chains were counted across the 500 to 850 repertoires, and approximately 9.9 million of these chains were shared by at least two donors. To remove PCR and sequencing errors, raw reads were error-corrected and collapsed into unique sequences using a nearest-neighbor algorithm that merged closely related sequences. Alignment of CDR3 sequences to IMGT reference sequences was used to assign V, D and J gene segments. Each retained sequence needed at least a six-nucleotide match to both a V gene segment and a J gene segment. A rearrangement counted as productive if the CDR3 had no stop codons and remained in frame with V and J, and every other rearrangement counted as non-productive. CDR3 was defined by IMGT convention, running from the second conserved V-encoded cysteine to the conserved J-encoded phenylalanine. Sequences without an unambiguous match to a single V gene segment were excluded from the earlier analysis of about 600 of the donors. In an earlier analysis of several hundred of the donors, a V segment was called functional when productive rearrangements were above 56.7%, and segregating when the standard deviation between donors exceeded 5%. A statistical classification framework was developed to diagnose cytomegalovirus status using the catalog of TCR beta chain sequences. V and J gene assignment, in a later analysis, came from comparing TCR nucleotide sequences with IMGT/GENE-DB human TR gene sequences. In a later analysis, CDR3 sequences and most-parsimonious VDJ recombination scenarios were assigned using the TCRdist pipeline. In a later analysis, each TCR beta chain was defined by its CDR3 amino acid sequence together with its V-gene family, and reads lacking a unique V-gene family were excluded. In a later analysis, 450 to 600 highly shared, low-generation-probability nucleotide sequences were removed to address suspected cross-contamination and a sequencing artifact. In a later analysis, a clonal expansion index was calculated for each public chain from normalized within-repertoire ranks of inferred template counts. In a later analysis, generation probabilities were computed with a VDJ recombination model fitted to out-of-frame rearrangements, and the resulting probabilities were checked against IGoR. Hypergeometric tests were used in a later analysis to score TCR-TCR, TCR-HLA and TCR-CMV co-occurrence, with a repertoire-size bias correction applied to the TCR pairs. A later analysis estimated false discovery rates by permuting HLA or CMV assignments 20 times. In a later analysis, co-occurring TCRs were grouped using DBSCAN, with TCRdist sequence similarity added in when clustering inside HLA-allele-positive subsets. For co-occurrence clustering, repertoires with fewer than 30,000 or more than 120,000 public chains were excluded, along with about five repertoires with anomalous nucleotide sharing. In its TCRdb copy, this immuneACCESS table keeps in-frame sequences only and misses some clones. Where compared with another copy, unresolved V genes explain less than half of these, and the others have no known cause. That table furnishes V, J and clone size, whereas the DNA furnished D and trimming. This sample has about 83,000 clones in its table, and more than 80% of those were observed once. The leading ten clones occupy around 1.9% of the sample.

The cohort was made up of 650 to 700 healthy bone marrow donors. At the time of sampling, every cohort member was nominally healthy, though immune exposures that went unrecorded were likely present. The donor was CMV seronegative and was included in the group of over 300 seronegative cohort members. A peripheral blood sample was provided by each donor, and peripheral blood mononuclear cells were used for TCR beta sequencing. Genomic DNA was extracted from the blood cell samples with the Qiagen DNeasy Blood Extraction Kit. The record originates from a study of cytomegalovirus exposure and HLA in healthy donors (dated by TCRdb to 2016 to 2017). Looking at the study overall: According to an earlier analysis of 587 of the donors, some 180 million T cells yielded some 120 million unique TCR beta sequences and less than 300 Gb of sequence data. An early release covering some 640 HLA-typed donors comprised about 310 gigabases of sequencing data and approximately 80 million unique TCR sequences. Of the roughly 400 genotyped donors, approximately 83% fell in the genetic ancestry cluster associated with self-reported Caucasian donors. The study aimed to test whether signatures of past pathogen exposure could be identified by cataloging public T cell receptors. The study used immunosequencing to profile the T cell repertoires of 666 subjects and linked those repertoires to cytomegalovirus serostatus. A separate validation cohort of some 130 different subjects was used in addition to the roughly 670-subject first cohort. The study combined high-throughput TCR immunosequencing, statistical association of individual TCRs with disease status, and machine learning to predict cytomegalovirus infection status. A later analysis re-analyzed previously published TCR beta repertoires from 550 to 700 donors and added high-resolution HLA genotyping to study TCR occurrence patterns. Rather than drawing on any new phenotypic data, the later analysis identified candidate immune exposures from TCR beta sequences and the way those sequences occurred across donors. An earlier analysis of around 580 of the donors used high-throughput TCR beta sequencing to judge whether each TCR beta V gene segment behaved as functional or pseudogenic. Donor age, sex, ethnicity and CMV serostatus were compiled alongside the repertoire data. A later genetic analysis took genome-wide SNP genotypes for about three fifths of the roughly 700 donors and used that subset as a discovery cohort. All discovery cohort repertoires had been generated on a single sequencing platform. Class I and class II HLA loci were covered by the typing at four-digit resolution. Typing coverage varied by locus: roughly 620-630 donors for A, B, C, DRB1 and DQB1; more than 500 for DQA1; about 590 for DPA1; around 490 for DPB1. Five DR-DQ haplotypes were treated as single units for association and clustering because of strong linkage in the cohort. On average, around 230,000 unique TCR beta nucleotide sequences were sequenced per donor among about 400 genotyped donors of the cohort, with 15% to 20% of those sequences being non-productive.

What the research found in general, with its limitations: HLA typing was unavailable for some donors at each locus, so association tests used only the typed subset. Only TCR beta chains were sequenced in this cohort, and the absence of alpha or paired-chain data limited detectable features. It was suggested by the authors that the approach could potentially be generalized to other disease states and immunological phenotypes. According to a later analysis, most CMV-associated TCR beta chains appeared to be HLA-restricted, and the HLA associations seemed to be driven largely by CMV exposure. A cluster of highly shared sequence variants was judged likely to be a technical artifact of the sequencing pipeline. In a later analysis, the rate of TCR association differed among HLA loci, with DRB1 alleles having the most associated TCRs and HLA-C alleles having the fewest. Because the 87-base-pair reads could not distinguish some IMGT-functional V segments, including TRBV6-2 and TRBV6-3, those segments were excluded. Broadly in line with IMGT annotations, most TCR beta V segments showed up in productive rearrangements about 90% or about 30% of the time in an earlier analysis of approximately 640 of the donors. An association between a missense DCLRE1C variant and V-gene and J-gene trimming of TCR beta chains was found in a later genetic analysis and replicated in an independent cohort. When HLA alleles, especially DR and DQ, strongly co-occurred, TCR associations were difficult to assign to individual alleles. A few of the identified cytomegalovirus-associated TCR beta chains were confirmed in vitro to be specific for cytomegalovirus antigens. Because counts were too low, about 18 rarely observed V segments, including chromosome 9 orphons, were excluded from the earlier analysis of several hundred of the donors. A further reported finding was that TCR beta sequences accurately predicted the HLA-A and HLA-B alleles for most subjects in the first cohort. The classifier was reported to diagnose cytomegalovirus status with high specificity and sensitivity in both the original and validation cohorts. Correlated functional status among segregating V segments might be attributable to linkage disequilibrium, but an unknown experimental factor could not be ruled out. Roughly uniform sequencing depth across donors was assumed in presence/absence analyses, although this assumption may not hold. According to a later analysis, parvovirus B19, influenza, CMV and Epstein-Barr virus appeared linked to several top co-occurrence clusters. Compared with the roughly 700-donor mean, donors in an Asian-associated ancestry cluster had fewer N-insertions in productive TCRs, according to a later genetic analysis. While some public TCRs were present in many individuals, most TCR sequences turned up only very rarely across donors. The study gave a list of 150 to 200 TCR beta chains associated with cytomegalovirus. Compared with equally common non-associated chains, HLA-associated TCR beta chains in a later analysis were more clonally expanded and had lower generation probabilities. Immune exposure information for the cohort was limited to CMV serostatus. Specific HLA alleles were associated with 15,000 to 20,000 TCR beta sequences at a false discovery rate of 0.05 in a later analysis.

CDR1 SSHAT and CDR2 FNYEAQ are derived from the germline V gene (reference sequence). Measured from the cysteine to the phenylalanine, the CDR3 is 16 residues long. Just CDR3 DNA is preserved here, 48 bases in frame from base 1. The source material was PBMCs. The sequence is built from TRBV7-7 and TRBJ2-1; TRBD2 lines up with 11 middle nucleotides. This TCR was sampled from a woman aged 25 to 39 in good health and CMV-seronegative. The DNA reads TGTGCTAGCAGCCCCAGACCGGGACTAGCGGCCCATGAGCAGTTCTTC. This is translated as CASSPRPGLAAHEQFF.